This entry lists 16 T cell receptor beta chains sequenced from one sample in a study of blood T cells in healthy people across ages. The authors ran a second PCR of roughly 6 to 12 cycles using a sample-barcoded 5' primer and a J-beta primer mix. TCRdb reprocessed the 5' RACE reads with MiXCR, giving one entry per CDR3 protein. The table lists hundreds of thousands of distinct CDR3 sequences, about 53% of them singletons, with 30% to 45% in the top ten. Sequencing was carried out using blood. Receptors were obtained from a man aged 55 to 70 in good health.

This clonotype was detected only a few times. The gene calls are TRBV24-1 and TRBJ2-5; D possibly corresponds to TRBD1 (5 bases). V was pared by 6 bases and J by 2 bases, with 18 bases between. The length of the CDR3 is 16 residues. The germline CDR1 and CDR2 sequences are KGHDR and SFDVKD. The chain's CDR3 is CATSRGGPFVQETQYF. The CDR3 nucleotides are TGTGCCACCAGTAGGGGTGGCCCCTTTGTTCAAGAGACCCAGTACTTC.

As concerns this clonotype: Its ends do not fully match the called genes, so a read error is possible. The V gene is TRBV10-3, the J gene TRBJ1-2, with D uncertain. There are 20 residues in the CDR3. Per germline, CDR1 ENHRY and CDR2 SYGVKD. CDR3 in DNA: TGTGTCATCAGTGACCCCGCCAACATCCTGGCCGTAGGGAATGGCTATGGCTACACCTTC. Amino acids: CVISDPANILAVGNGYGYTF.

This clonotype was seen only a few times. The V call is TRBV4-1, the J call TRBJ2-7; TRBD1 is a possible D gene (7 bases). This CDR3 spans 19 amino acids. The V gene lost 0 bases and the J gene lost 0 bases, with 21 bases spanning the gap. In germline, CDR1 is MGHRA, CDR2 YSYEKL. The CDR3 sequence is CASSQEEYFGGTVSYEQYF. DNA of the CDR3: TGCGCCAGCAGCCAAGAGGAATACTTCGGCGGGACAGTCTCCTACGAGCAGTACTTC.

The chain combines TRBV29-1 with TRBJ1-1, with D possibly matching TRBD1 (6 bases). Looked up from germline, CDR1 is SQVTM and CDR2 is ANQGSEA. The V and J ends lost 1 base and 8 bases respectively, with 14 bases between them. The CDR3 spans 13 residues. The CDR3 reads CSVEGGTTIEAFF. CDR3 nucleotide sequence: TGCAGCGTTGAAGGCGGGACAACTATCGAAGCTTTCTTT.

The CDR3 nucleotides read TGTGCCAGCAGCTTGGACCGGCATAGCTCCTACGAGCAGTACTTC. Residues: CASSLDRHSSYEQYF. The chain is built from TRBV7-2 and TRBJ2-7; D gene unclear. Trimming removed 3 bases from V and 0 bases from J, with 12 bases in between. The CDR3 spans 15 residues. Germline CDR1 and CDR2: SGHTA and FQGNSA.

V gene TRBV7-2 combines with J gene TRBJ2-1, with D maybe TRBD2 (5 bases). V gave up 1 base and J gave up 10 bases, with 11 bases separating them. CDR3 length: 13 residues. CDR1 is SGHTA and CDR2 is FQGNSA in the germline V gene. Here the CDR3 reads CASSLGVSAEQFF. The CDR3 DNA sequence: TGTGCCAGCAGCTTAGGAGTTAGCGCCGAGCAGTTCTTC.

This clonotype was detected a few times. This chain links TRBV28 with TRBJ2-6; the D gene is possibly TRBD2 (5 bases). The V gene's germline CDR1 is MDHEN and CDR2 SYDVKM. This CDR3 contains 14 residues. The V and J ends lost 7 bases and 0 bases respectively, with 7 bases between them. CDR3 residues: CASNRGSGANVLTF. CDR3 nucleotides: TGTGCCAGCAATCGGGGCTCTGGGGCCAACGTCCTGACTTTC.

The chain recombines TRBV12-3 or TRBV12-4 with TRBJ2-2, with a weak D call TRBD1 (6 bases). The CDR3 has 15 amino acids. The ends were cut back, 5 bases at V and 0 bases at J, with 10 bases in the middle. The CDR3 reads CASSRTAPNTGELFF. CDR3 nucleotide sequence: TGTGCCAGCAGTCGGACAGCCCCGAACACCGGGGAGCTGTTTTTT.

CDR3 region: CATSRAWEAYEQYF. In DNA form, the CDR3 reads TGTGCCACCAGCAGAGCATGGGAGGCCTACGAGCAGTACTTC. V is TRBV15 and J is TRBJ2-7; D perhaps matches TRBD2 (6 bases). V lost 1 base and J lost 2, with 9 bases in between. The V gene's germline CDR1 is LNHNV and CDR2 YYDKDF (reference sequence). This CDR3 region has 14 residues. Variable domain in full (rest from reference TRBV15 and TRBJ2-7): DAMVIQNPRYQVTQFGKPVTLSCSQTLNHNVMYWYQQKSSQAPKLLFHYYDKDFNNEADTPDNFQSRRPNTSFCFLDIRSPGLGDTAMYLCATSRAWEAYEQYFGPGTRLTVT.

This sequence joins TRBV20-1 and TRBJ2-3; 13 bases map to TRBD2. This CDR3 has 19 residues. Unmatched junction bases numbered 13, after V lost 0 bases and J lost 4 bases. Germline V gene data show CDR1 as DFQATT and CDR2 as SNEGSKA (reference sequence). The CDR3 DNA reads TGCAGTGCTAGAGACCCAGGGACTAGCGGGGTTCCGGCCCCAGATACGCAGTATTTT. Encoded protein: CSARDPGTSGVPAPDTQYF.

The genes are TRBV7-2 and TRBJ1-6; 7 positions match TRBD1. Germline V CDR1 and CDR2: SGHTA, FQGNSA. The ends lost 2 bases at V and 4 bases at J; junction bases unmatched: 5. The CDR3 extends over 16 amino acids. This chain's CDR3 is CASSLPRTGYNSPLHF. CDR3 bases: TGTGCCAGCAGCTTACCCCGGACAGGATATAATTCACCCCTCCACTTT.

This chain links TRBV2 with TRBJ2-1, with 7 bases aligning to TRBD1. The V gene's germline CDR1 is SNHLY and CDR2 FYNNEI. Trimming cost V 9 bases and J 3 bases; bases outside gene matches: 5. This CDR3 has 13 residues. CDR3 DNA: TGTGCCAGGACGCAGGGGGACTACAATGAGCAGTTCTTC. Translation gives CARTQGDYNEQFF.

The J gene is TRBJ2-5, the V gene TRBV20-1; the D gene is possibly TRBD1 (5 bases). V was clipped by 4 bases and J by 2 bases, with 14 bases between them. The CDR3 runs to 14 residues. The V gene's germline CDR1 is DFQATT and CDR2 SNEGSKA (reference sequence). CDR3 sequence: CSAKIMQGQETQYF. The DNA for the CDR3 is TGCAGTGCTAAGATAATGCAGGGACAAGAGACCCAGTACTTC.

CDR3 nucleotide sequence: TGTGCCAGCAACCAAAATCGAGGGCTGGACGATGGCTACACCTTC. Protein sequence: CASNQNRGLDDGYTF. The chain has TRBV13 and TRBJ1-2; D gene unclear. The CDR3 is 15 residues long. With 7 bases removed from V and 6 bases from J, the gap between germline ends came to 21 bases. Germline V gene data show CDR1 as PRHDT and CDR2 as FYEKMQ (reference sequence).

The gene calls are TRBV6-2 or TRBV6-3 and TRBJ2-3; 9 bases are a match to TRBD2. The germline CDR1 and CDR2 sequences are MNHEY and SVGEGT. V gave up 2 bases and J gave up 1 base; unmatched junction bases: 1. The CDR3 totals 15 residues. The CDR3 region has the DNA TGTGCCAGCAGTTACGTAGCGGGGGGCACAGATACGCAGTATTTT. It specifies CASSYVAGGTDTQYF.

The chain uses TRBV4-1 and TRBJ2-2; D not certain. Germline-derived CDR1 and CDR2 are MGHRA and YSYEKL. This CDR3 has 15 amino acids. V shed 0 bases and J shed 7 bases, with 12 bases lying between them. CDR3 nucleotide sequence: TGCGCCAGCAGCCAAGATCACCAGCGCGGCGGGGAGCTGTTTTTT. Protein: CASSQDHQRGGELFF.